This record concerns one T cell receptor beta chain sequence. This entry belongs to a study of blood T cell repertoires in COVID-19. Study-wide context: The samples span acute and convalescent COVID-19 from the United States, Italy and Spain. T cells, B-cell-depleted T cells, or PBMCs provided the cDNA or gDNA that served as material.

In the source study's methods: Reference gene primers were amplified, and this amplification served to estimate nucleated cell counts. Using immunoSEQ multiplex PCR, the repertoire was profiled, and TCRdb retains in-frame clones only, with some absent. The DNA gave D and trimming, while V, J and clone size come from that table. The sample has 150,000 to 200,000 clones, approximately 88% seen once; the top ten hold around 10%. The germline V gene has CDR1 MNHEY and CDR2 SVGAGI. Trimming took 4 bases from V and 4 from J, leaving 13 bases between them. The CDR3 sequence is 14 residues long. The sequencing sample was made of peripheral blood. The chain carries TRBV6-5 and TRBJ1-1, with a possible D match to TRBD1 (5 bases). The TCR sequence derives from a woman aged 80 or older with active or convalescent COVID-19. Here the CDR3 reads CASSSGFSGTEAFF. In nucleotides, the CDR3 is TGTGCCAGCAGTTCAGGGTTTTCGGGCACTGAAGCTTTCTTT.